One sample yielded the 2 T cell receptor beta chains listed below, sequenced in a study of vaccination and CD4 T cells after COVID-19. Specified time point: late sampling 161 to 241 days after vaccination in three convalescent patients. Specified treatment: approximately nine-day PBMC culture with coronavirus spike peptide pools or control peptides (ViraFEST assay). Cultured CD4+ T-cell DNA underwent Oncomine TCR Beta short-read sequencing. TCRdb used MiXCR to reprocess the PCR reads, holding one entry per CDR3 protein. This sample has 20,000 to 25,000 distinct CDR3 sequences, with over 40% found just once. Their antigens are not known. The source material was CD4+ T cells from blood, cultured in vitro, sampled about 7 months after SARS-CoV-2 vaccination. The origin of the receptors is a human donor who had recovered from COVID-19.

J is TRBJ1-2 and V is TRBV20-1; a weak D match, TRBD1 (6 bases). Looked up from germline, CDR1 is DFQATT and CDR2 is SNEGSKA (reference sequence). Trimming shortened V by 6 bases and J by 4 bases, and 12 bases separated the two germline ends. The CDR3 is 12 amino acids. The CDR3 spells CSAAQGSYGYTF. CDR3 coding DNA: TGCAGTGCCGCTCAGGGGTCCTATGGCTACACCTTC.

This clonotype has only a few counts. The CDR3 region has the DNA TGTGCCAGCAGACCAGGGGGCGCGCCCGGGGAGCTGTTTTTT. This encodes CASRPGGAPGELFF. The genes are TRBV6-1 and TRBJ2-2; 8 bases fit TRBD1. Germline V gene lookup returns CDR1 MNHNS and CDR2 SASEGT. This CDR3 contains 14 residues. The V gene end was trimmed by 6 bases and the J gene end by 6 bases; junction bases not matched to a gene: 6.